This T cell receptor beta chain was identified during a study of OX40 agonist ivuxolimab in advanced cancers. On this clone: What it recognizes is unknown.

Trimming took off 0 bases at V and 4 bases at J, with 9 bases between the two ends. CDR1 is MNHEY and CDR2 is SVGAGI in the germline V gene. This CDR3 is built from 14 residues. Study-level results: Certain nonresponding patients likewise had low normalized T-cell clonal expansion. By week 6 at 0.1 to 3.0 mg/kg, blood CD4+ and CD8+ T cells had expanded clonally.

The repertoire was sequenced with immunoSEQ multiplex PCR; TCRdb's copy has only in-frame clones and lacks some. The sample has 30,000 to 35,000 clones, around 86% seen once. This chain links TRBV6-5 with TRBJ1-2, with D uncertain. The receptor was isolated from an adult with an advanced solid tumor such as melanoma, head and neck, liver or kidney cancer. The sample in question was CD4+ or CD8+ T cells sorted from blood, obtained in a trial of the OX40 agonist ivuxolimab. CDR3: CASSYSVQIYGYTF. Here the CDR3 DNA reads TGTGCCAGCAGTTACTCGGTTCAAATCTATGGCTACACCTTC.